This T cell receptor beta chain was identified in a study of CD8+CD57+ T cells in acquired aplastic anemia. The wider study: Recorded DNA amounts for sorted CD4+ and CD8+ cells had an average of about 3 ug. Points from the study as a whole: Patients did not significantly differ from controls in CD8+ Simpson's diversity. Overlap between patients and controls comprised about 28 CD8+ CDR3 sequences.

Looked up from germline, CDR1 is LNHDA and CDR2 is SQIVND (reference sequence). The V and J ends lost 3 bases and 3 bases respectively, with 9 bases between them. The length of the CDR3 is 14 residues. Genomic DNA, the template, was used for profiling of the TCR beta VDJ and CDR3. Each CDR3 protein gets one entry after TCRdb re-called the reads with MiXCR. The sample shows more than 150,000 distinct CDR3 sequences, approximately 51% of them seen only once. This clonotype came up many times. Its antigen remains unidentified. Patients chosen for sequencing had shown CD8+CD57+ cell expansion by flow cytometry. Patients were therapy-naive when their blood was sampled.

This TCR came from a human donor with aplastic anemia. Specimen: sorted CD4+, CD8+, or CD8+CD57+ T cells (not recorded which) from PBMCs. The chain links TRBV19 to TRBJ2-1, with D unresolved. CDR3 residues: CASSIRALYNEQFF. CDR3 in DNA: TGTGCCAGTAGTATCCGGGCGCTCTACAATGAGCAGTTCTTC.